This entry concerns a single T cell receptor beta chain. The authors' processing: Reference gene primer amplification gave estimated nucleated cell counts. Sequencing used immunoSEQ multiplex PCR; TCRdb keeps in-frame clones, though not all of them. The DNA was the basis for D and trimming; V, J and clone size are from that table. The top ten hold around 9.3% of the sample, which has 97,000 or so clones, approximately 80% seen once. This sample stems from a study of blood T cell repertoires in COVID-19. Overall study context: Some COVID-19 samples were acute and others convalescent; all came from the United States, Italy and Spain. T cells, B-cell-depleted T cells, or PBMCs provided the cDNA or gDNA that served as material.

The CDR3 has 13 residues. Germline values: CDR1 SNHLY, CDR2 FYNNEI. V gave up 6 bases and J gave up 4 bases; unmatched junction bases: 3. This clonotype originated in a man between 65 and 85 years old with acute or convalescent COVID-19. The sequencing input was peripheral blood. The chain is built from TRBV2 and TRBJ2-5, with 9 bases that match TRBD1. The CDR3 DNA reads as TGTGCCAGCAGCGTGGACAGGGGAGAGACCCAGTACTTC. Protein product: CASSVDRGETQYF.